This TCR beta chain appears in the sequencing data of a study of blood T cells in healthy people across ages. Looked up from germline, CDR1 is MGHDK and CDR2 is SYGVNS. This CDR3 comprises 15 residues. The V end lost 1 base, the J end lost 0 bases, and 4 bases lay between the germline ends. Through a sample-barcoded 5' primer and a J-beta primer mix, a second PCR was run for 7 to 11 cycles. Unique molecular identifiers of 12 random nucleotides labeled each cDNA. TCRdb ran MiXCR on the 5' RACE reads and lists one entry per CDR3 protein. The sample includes just over 800,000 distinct CDR3 sequences, less than 80% seen only once; the top ten take roughly 26%. Aged about 6 to 100, donors were systemically healthy Caucasians from Russia. Per-sample yields of isolated PBMCs were at least 6 million.

The sample was blood. This chain joins TRBV25-1 and TRBJ2-6; D not resolved. The TCR sequence derives from a man aged 25 to 40 in good health. The CDR3 reads CASSEWDSGANVLTF. The CDR3, as DNA: TGTGCCAGCAGTGAATGGGACTCTGGGGCCAACGTCCTGACTTTC.